This T cell receptor (beta chain) was sequenced in a study of Ad26.COV2.S vaccination and SARS-CoV-2 variants (dated by TCRdb to 2020 to 2023). Turning to the overall study: Donors in the vaccine arm were drawn from COV1001, a phase I-IIa trial of Ad26.COV2.S in healthy adults that was multicentre, randomized, double-blind and placebo-controlled. Dosing of Ad26.COV2.S was intramuscular, at either 5x10^10 or 1x10^11 viral particles, delivered as one shot or as two shots spaced 56 days apart. TCRbeta repertoire sequencing served as the tool for gauging how specific and how broad the SARS-CoV-2-reactive T cell receptors were following Ad26.COV2.S vaccination. The TCR-sequenced set comprised about 30 samples: around 20 Ad26.COV2.S vaccine recipients, 5 placebo recipients and 8 SARS-CoV-2 convalescent individuals. Participants in the trial were split at random into five groups of five each, receiving low-dose or high-dose Ad26.COV2.S once or twice, or else placebo on both occasions. Investigators remained blinded to trial group allocation during experiments and outcome assessment. General study outcomes and caveats: The study was not powered for comparison of responses between vaccine doses or regimens. Ad26.COV2.S recipients had higher spike-specific TCR breadth than placebo recipients (P = 0.0014). After vaccination, substantial breadth of spike-specific CD8+ and CD4+ T cell responses was reported. Vaccine and placebo recipients had similar non-spike TCR breadth, a finding consistent with the vaccine containing only spike. According to the authors, total T cell responses may have been underestimated by the TCR breadth and depth analyses.

The immunoSEQ Assay was used to sequence TCRbeta CDR3 regions. After extraction, genomic DNA underwent amplification by bias-controlled multiplex PCR, followed by high-throughput sequencing. Turning to the authors' computational methods: Collapsing and filtering of sequences were performed to quantify the absolute abundance of each unique TCRbeta CDR3 region. T cell fraction was estimated by normalizing TCRbeta template counts to usable DNA, with usable DNA measured through amplification of reference genes found in all nucleated cells. Repertoire TCRs were annotated as SARS-CoV-2-specific by exact matching of V gene, CDR3 amino acid sequence and J gene to a known reactive TCR set. The reference SARS-CoV-2 TCR set was obtained from MIRA and was filtered for enrichment in COVID-19-positive ImmuneCODE repertoires, whereby public or cross-reactive TCRs were removed. Drawing on the MIRA antigens, annotated TCRs were analysed further at the level of specific ORF or position within ORF. Breadth was defined as the number of annotated unique rearrangements divided by the total number of unique productive rearrangements, and depth was defined as the summed frequency of the annotated unique rearrangements. TCR breadth was compared between groups using two-sided Wilcoxon rank-sum tests. TCRdb's version of the immuneACCESS table is confined to in-frame rearrangements and falls short of the full clone set. An unresolved V gene accounts for under half of the shortfall where checked; the remainder is of unknown origin. That table gives V, J and clone size, and the DNA gave D and trimming. For this sample there are more than 300,000 clones; around 81% appear just once. The ten most abundant clones make up 2% to 2.5% of the sample.

CDR1 and CDR2, looked up from the germline V gene (reference sequence), are LNHDA and SQIVND. From the cysteine up to the phenylalanine, the CDR3 has a length of 14 residues. The sequence is cut down to CDR3 DNA, 42 bases in frame from base 1. Germline trimming amounts to 8 bases on V and 0 bases on J, with 7 as the count of junction bases outside the gene matches. Notes on this clone: The target of this receptor is not known. The input lacks base qualities; no much larger clone sits a single base away.

The treatment or condition label, read with the paper, signifies: about 20 received Ad26.COV2.S at low or high dose, single or two shots; several received placebo; per-sample allocation not given. For vaccine and placebo recipients, repertoires were sequenced using samples collected on day 63 after the first injection. Between 29 July and 7 August 2020, Cohort 1b enrolled about two dozen adults aged 18-55 years at one site in Boston, USA. Ad26.COV2.S was a replication-incompetent adenovirus type 26 vector that expressed a prefusion-stabilized SARS-CoV-2 spike protein derived from the original Wuhan strain.

The receptor's source is a person between 18 and 65 years old who received the Ad26.COV2.S COVID-19 vaccine or a placebo. Sequencing was performed on peripheral blood, taken in a trial of Ad26.COV2.S vaccine versus placebo. Here the chain combines TRBV19 and TRBJ2-7, with 7 junctional bases fitting TRBD1. The DNA is as follows: TGTGCCAGTCGTTCCCGGGACAGCTCCTACGAGCAGTACTTC. Its protein is CASRSRDSSYEQYF. Here the CDR3 is joined to the reference TRBV19 and TRBJ2-7 genes, and the full variable domain is: DGGITQSPKYLFRKEGQNVTLSCEQNLNHDAMYWYRQDPGQGLRLIYYSQIVNDFQKGDIAEGYSVSREKKESFPLTVTSAQKNPTAFYLCASRSRDSSYEQYFGPGTRLTVT.